Presented here are 32 T cell receptor beta chains from one specimen sequenced in a study of CD8+ T cells in alopecia areata. cDNA prepared by RNA extraction and subsequent reverse transcription served as the template for sequencing. Only in-frame clones appear in the TCRdb table, and some are missing; sequencing was by immunoSEQ multiplex PCR. In the table there are 95,000 to 120,000 clones, under 60% of which are singletons. Specimen: NKG2D-low CD8+ T cells sorted from blood. The origin of the receptors is a human donor with alopecia areata.

This chain links TRBV5-6 with TRBJ1-5, with 10 nucleotides matching TRBD1. V gave up 4 bases and J gave up 10 bases; unmatched junction bases: 8. Per the germline V gene, CDR1 is SGHDT and CDR2 is YYEEEE. This CDR3 has 14 residues. DNA of the CDR3: TGTGCCAGCAGCCAGGGACAGGGGCTTTTCCCCCAGCATTTT. Residues: CASSQGQGLFPQHF.

The V gene is TRBV4-1, the J gene TRBJ2-7; 7 bases line up with TRBD1. The germline V gene has CDR1 MGHRA and CDR2 YSYEKL. The CDR3 covers 16 residues. V lost 3 bases and J lost 6; bases outside the gene matches: 14. CDR3 in DNA: TGCGCCAGCAGCCAGCGGTTGGGACAGCACTCGAGCGAGCAGTACTTC. The encoded protein is CASSQRLGQHSSEQYF.

Notes on this clone: A far larger clone is off by one base, so a read error is likely. The chain uses TRBV19 and TRBJ2-3, with 9 bases aligning to TRBD2. Losses at the gene ends were 5 bases for V and 6 bases for J; bases not matched to a gene: 9. The CDR3 is 15 amino acids. CDR1 is LNHDA, CDR2 SQIVND, per germline (reference sequence). As DNA, the CDR3 is TGTGCCAGTAGTCGGACTAGCGTGAGTTTGGATACGCAGTATTTT. This encodes CASSRTSVSLDTQYF.

This clone came up a few times. The rearrangement joins TRBV5-1 to TRBJ2-7; 10 bases align to TRBD2. The germline V gene has CDR1 SGHRS and CDR2 YFSETQ. This CDR3 has 16 residues. J was trimmed by 0 bases and V by 4 bases; bases with no gene match: 7. CDR3 bases: TGCGCCAGCAGCAACAACCCTAGCGGGAGCTCCTACGAGCAGTACTTC. Translated: CASSNNPSGSSYEQYF. Combining the CDR3 with reference TRBV5-1 and TRBJ2-7 gives the whole variable domain KAGVTQTPRYLIKTRGQQVTLSCSPISGHRSVSWYQQTPGQGLQFLFEYFSETQRNKGNFPGRFSGRQFSNSRSEMNVSTLELGDSALYLCASSNNPSGSSYEQYFGPGTRLTVT.

This clone was seen at least ten times. The chain recombines TRBV7-9 with TRBJ2-1; D is unclear. The CDR3 has 12 residues. The V gene lost 4 bases and the J gene lost 8 bases, with 9 bases spanning the gap. Germline-derived CDR1 and CDR2 are SEHNR and FQNEAQ (reference sequence). The CDR3 nucleotides are TGTGCCAGCAGCTCCAGACTCCATGAGCAGTTCTTC. This translates into CASSSRLHEQFF.

The rearrangement uses TRBV4-1 and TRBJ2-7, with 7 bases identical to TRBD1. There are 15 residues in the CDR3. V gave up 3 bases and J gave up 2 bases; unmatched junction bases: 7. Looked up from germline, CDR1 is MGHRA and CDR2 is YSYEKL. The CDR3 reads CASSQTGTEAYEQYF. In DNA, the CDR3 is TGCGCCAGCAGCCAGACCGGGACAGAGGCCTACGAGCAGTACTTC.

V gene TRBV13 combines with J gene TRBJ1-1; D is possibly TRBD1 (5 bases). Trimming removed 1 base at V and 7 bases at J, with 7 bases between. The CDR3 has 12 residues. The V gene's germline CDR1 is PRHDT and CDR2 FYEKMQ (reference sequence). The CDR3 sequence is CASSLEGFEAFF. Written as DNA, the CDR3 is TGTGCCAGCAGCTTAGAGGGGTTTGAAGCTTTCTTT.

This clone was seen only a few times. The sample holds other DNA sequences that translate to the same CDR3. V gene TRBV29-1 combines with J gene TRBJ2-7; TRBD2 matches 14 bases. The CDR3 is 14 amino acids. Trimming took 6 bases from V and 4 from J; bases not matched to a gene: 5. Per the germline V gene, CDR1 is SQVTM and CDR2 is ANQGSEA. Written as DNA, the CDR3 is TGCAGCGTCGAGGGACTAGCGGGGGAATACGAGCAGTACTTC. The encoded protein is CSVEGLAGEYEQYF.

This clone turned up a few times. This chain joins TRBV18 and TRBJ2-1; 10 nucleotides align to TRBD2. CDR1 is KGHSH and CDR2 is LQKENI in the germline V gene. The junction had 10 bases not matched to a gene; V was cut back by 5 bases and J by 3 bases. This CDR3 region has 17 residues. The CDR3: CASSFVGLAGDYNEQFF. As DNA, the CDR3 is TGTGCCAGCTCATTTGTCGGGCTAGCGGGAGACTACAATGAGCAGTTCTTC.

CDR3 amino acids: CASSTTGDEAFF. The CDR3 coding sequence is TGTGCCAGTAGTACTACAGGGGATGAAGCTTTCTTT. This chain connects TRBV19 to TRBJ1-1; TRBD1 aligns across 7 bases. With V trimmed by 4 bases and J by 7 bases, 3 bases remained unmatched. The CDR3 loop spans 12 amino acids. Germline loops: CDR1 LNHDA, CDR2 SQIVND (reference sequence).

This rearrangement joins TRBV29-1 to TRBJ2-7; D tentatively reads TRBD1 or TRBD2 (6 bases each). Trimming took 1 base from V and 0 from J, leaving 25 bases between them. The V gene's germline CDR1 is SQVTM and CDR2 ANQGSEA. This CDR3 has 19 amino acids. In nucleotides, the CDR3 is TGCAGCGTTGAAGGGAGGGCCTCAGGGGTCGGCGGCAGCTCCTACGAGCAGTACTTC. Translation gives CSVEGRASGVGGSSYEQYF.

This clone occurred many times. This same CDR3 is encoded by further DNA sequences in the sample. The chain employs TRBV28 and TRBJ1-1; D uncertain. Germline V CDR1 and CDR2: MDHEN, SYDVKM. V lost 6 bases and J lost 1, with 15 bases in between. This CDR3 region has 15 residues. The CDR3 spells CASSLRRTGNTEAFF. The CDR3 DNA reads as TGTGCCAGCAGCCTCAGGAGGACGGGGAACACTGAAGCTTTCTTT.

On this clone itself: The sample has other DNA sequences that encode this CDR3 too. This chain links TRBV5-1 with TRBJ2-1; D might be TRBD2 (5 bases). This CDR3 comprises 12 residues. The germline V gene encodes CDR1 SGHRS and CDR2 YFSETQ. The V and J ends lost 1 base and 6 bases respectively, with 5 bases between them. The CDR3, as DNA: TGCGCCAGCAGCTTGAGCGGCAATGAGCAGTTCTTC. This codes for CASSLSGNEQFF.

The rearrangement uses TRBV5-6 and TRBJ2-7; perhaps TRBD2 as D (5 bases). Germline V gene sequence: CDR1 SGHDT, CDR2 YYEEEE. The ends were cut back, 4 bases at V and 2 bases at J, with 7 bases in the middle. This CDR3 has 12 residues. CDR3 region: CASSTGTYEQYF. The CDR3 DNA follows: TGTGCCAGCAGCACGGGGACCTACGAGCAGTACTTC.

The chain carries TRBV5-5 and TRBJ2-1; D not certain. V was clipped by 0 bases and J by 7 bases, with 8 bases between them. The CDR3 is made up of 13 amino acids. CDR1 and CDR2 (germline): SGHKS, YYEKEE (reference sequence). DNA for the CDR3: TGTGCCAGCAGCTTGGGGTCAACTAATGAGCAGTTCTTC. Translating it yields CASSLGSTNEQFF.

The V and J genes are TRBV29-1 and TRBJ2-7; 7 nucleotides agree with TRBD2. The CDR3 has 15 amino acids. Trimming took 1 base from V and 2 from J; bases not matched to a gene: 8. Germline-derived CDR1 and CDR2 are SQVTM and ANQGSEA. The CDR3 protein is CSVEVTSVGTYEQYF. The CDR3 region has the DNA TGCAGCGTTGAAGTAACTAGCGTGGGTACCTACGAGCAGTACTTC.

This chain joins TRBV30 and TRBJ1-5, with TRBD1 matching 7 bases. From germline, CDR1 is GTSNPN and CDR2 SVGIG (reference sequence). V gave up 2 bases and J gave up 6 bases; unmatched junction bases: 10. The CDR3 consists of 15 residues. This chain's CDR3 is CAWSMTDRASQPQHF. The DNA of the CDR3 is TGTGCCTGGAGTATGACCGACAGGGCATCTCAGCCCCAGCATTTT. The full variable domain, its missing parts supplied by reference TRBV30 and TRBJ1-5, is SQTIHQWPATLVQPVGSPLSLECTVEGTSNPNLYWYRQAAGRGLQLLFYSVGIGQISSEVPQNLSASRPQDRQFILSSKKLLLSDSGFYLCAWSMTDRASQPQHFGDGTRLSIL.

The chain joins TRBV13 to TRBJ2-1; tentative D call: TRBD1 (5 bases). V dropped 5 bases and J dropped 10 bases, with 9 bases sitting between them. The germline gives CDR1 PRHDT, CDR2 FYEKMQ (reference sequence). The CDR3 spans 11 residues. The CDR3 nucleotides read TGTGCCAGCAGCCTTACAGGAGAGCAGTTCTTC. It encodes CASSLTGEQFF.

The chain combines TRBV6-6 with TRBJ2-7; 11 nucleotides align to TRBD2. Germline lookup yields CDR1 MNHNY and CDR2 SVGAGI (reference sequence). This CDR3 contains 15 residues. Losses at the gene ends were 1 base for V and 6 bases for J; bases not matched to a gene: 5. CDR3 loop: CASSYLTSGSGEQYF. CDR3 in DNA: TGTGCCAGCAGTTACTTAACTAGCGGGAGTGGCGAGCAGTACTTC.

CDR3 DNA: TGTGCCAGCAGCTTAGTAGGAGGGCCTAGTTACGAGCAGTACTTC. Its translation: CASSLVGGPSYEQYF. This chain uses TRBV11-2 with TRBJ2-7, with D tentatively TRBD2 (6 bases). The V gene's germline CDR1 is SGHAT and CDR2 FQNNGV. V lost 1 base, J lost 4 bases, and 14 bases lay in between. There are 15 residues in the CDR3.

This clone has a handful of counts. The chain links TRBV7-9 to TRBJ1-1; TRBD1 might be the D (5 bases). The CDR3 has 14 residues. Germline CDR1 and CDR2: SEHNR and FQNEAQ (reference sequence). V was shortened by 6 bases and J by 1 base, with 12 bases between the two germline ends. The CDR3 region has the DNA TGTGCCAGCAGACCGGGGGGAGCGAACACTGAAGCTTTCTTT. The encoded protein is CASRPGGANTEAFF.

This clone turned up a few times. This chain uses TRBV29-1 with TRBJ2-3, with a possible D match to TRBD2 (6 bases). Trimming removed 8 bases from V and 0 bases from J, with 18 bases in between. Germline V gene data show CDR1 as SQVTM and CDR2 as ANQGSEA. The CDR3 loop spans 15 amino acids. As DNA, the CDR3 is TGCAGCCCAACAATCCGGGAGAAAAGCACAGATACGCAGTATTTT. It encodes CSPTIREKSTDTQYF.

The chain recombines TRBV7-2 with TRBJ2-1; D is possibly TRBD2 (6 bases). Germline loops: CDR1 SGHTA, CDR2 FQGNSA. This CDR3 spans 16 amino acids. The V end lost 5 bases, the J end lost 5 bases, and 19 bases lay between the germline ends. As DNA, the CDR3 is TGTGCCAGCAGCCTCTTCCGACTAGGGATGAACAATGAGCAGTTCTTC. This translates into CASSLFRLGMNNEQFF. The full variable domain, with the rest looked up from reference TRBV7-2 and TRBJ2-1, is GAGVSQSPSNKVTEKGKDVELRCDPISGHTALYWYRQSLGQGLEFLIYFQGNSAPDKSGLPSDRFSAERTGGSVSTLTIQRTQQEDSAVYLCASSLFRLGMNNEQFFGPGTRLTVL.

This chain connects TRBV7-2 to TRBJ2-5; TRBD1 matches 8 bases. The ends lost 2 bases at V and 2 bases at J; junction bases unmatched: 10. Germline V lookup: CDR1 SGHTA, CDR2 FQGNSA. The length of the CDR3 is 17 residues. The CDR3 DNA sequence: TGTGCCAGCAGCTTACATGTGACAGGGGAAAGGCAAGAGACCCAGTACTTC. It translates to CASSLHVTGERQETQYF.

The V gene is TRBV7-8, the J gene TRBJ2-1; 8 nucleotides align to TRBD1. This CDR3 is 13 amino acids long. V gave up 8 bases and J gave up 6 bases; unmatched junction bases: 6. Germline values: CDR1 SGHVS, CDR2 FQNEAQ. CDR3: CASRDRTSNEQFF. The DNA of the CDR3 is TGTGCCAGCCGGGACAGGACTTCCAATGAGCAGTTCTTC. The full variable domain, its missing parts supplied by reference TRBV7-8 and TRBJ2-1, is GAGVSQSPRYKVAKRGQDVALRCDPISGHVSLFWYQQALGQGPEFLTYFQNEAQLDKSGLPSDRFFAERPEGSVSTLKIQRTQQEDSAVYLCASRDRTSNEQFFGPGTRLTVL.

This sequence joins TRBV28 and TRBJ2-7, with D perhaps TRBD2 (5 bases). CDR3 size: 14 residues. The V gene's germline CDR1 is MDHEN and CDR2 SYDVKM. The V end was cut by 6 bases, the J end by 0 bases, with 12 bases between. The DNA of the CDR3 is TGTGCCAGCAGGGACTCCCTGAGCTCCTACGAGCAGTACTTC. Encoded protein: CASRDSLSSYEQYF.

This CDR3 reads CASSSRDRARYEQYF. For the CDR3, the DNA is TGTGCCAGCAGTTCCCGGGACAGGGCACGCTACGAGCAGTACTTC. This sequence joins TRBV28 and TRBJ2-7; 9 bases are a match to TRBD1. From germline, CDR1 is MDHEN and CDR2 SYDVKM. The trim removed 4 bases at V and 3 bases at J, leaving 7 bases unmatched. The CDR3 has 15 amino acids.

J is TRBJ2-1 and V is TRBV11-2; 9 bases line up with TRBD2. Germline CDR1 SGHAT, CDR2 FQNNGV. Trimming cost V 2 bases and J 2 bases; bases outside gene matches: 4. The CDR3 is 16 residues long. The chain's CDR3 is CASSLQVAGAYNEQFF. The DNA for the CDR3 is TGTGCCAGCAGCTTACAAGTAGCGGGGGCCTACAATGAGCAGTTCTTC.

This clone was recorded once. The chain links TRBV27 to TRBJ2-7; 13 positions match TRBD2. This CDR3 is built from 15 residues. V gave up 7 bases and J gave up 3 bases; unmatched junction bases: 6. From germline, CDR1 is MNHEY and CDR2 SMNVEV (reference sequence). The CDR3 is CASKIGTSGNYEQYF. CDR3 sequence (DNA): TGTGCCAGCAAAATCGGGACTAGCGGGAACTACGAGCAGTACTTC.

The chain employs TRBV27 and TRBJ2-5; D may be TRBD2 (6 bases). This CDR3 region has 13 residues. Germline CDR1 is MNHEY and CDR2 is SMNVEV (reference sequence). Between the trimmed V and J ends, which lost 1 base and 4 bases, there was a span of 7 bases. CDR3 nucleotide sequence: TGTGCCAGCAGTTTATTCGGGGGAGAGACCCAGTACTTC. This gives the protein CASSLFGGETQYF.

A word on this clone: Other DNA sequences in the same sample also yield this CDR3. This chain links TRBV7-8 with TRBJ2-5, with D hard to call. This CDR3 is 13 amino acids long. The germline V gene encodes CDR1 SGHVS and CDR2 FQNEAQ. The V end lost 1 base, the J end lost 5 bases, and 8 bases lay between the germline ends. CDR3 protein: CASSLGLRETQYF. For the CDR3, the DNA is TGTGCCAGCAGCTTAGGATTAAGGGAGACCCAGTACTTC.

This clone showed up just a few times. This chain uses TRBV7-9 with TRBJ1-1, with D hard to call. Germline CDR1 is SEHNR and CDR2 is FQNEAQ (reference sequence). V was trimmed by 6 bases and J by 0 bases, leaving 8 bases between them. This CDR3 spans 13 amino acids. The CDR3 coding sequence is TGTGCCAGCAGGACGACTGTGAACACTGAAGCTTTCTTT. Its translation is CASRTTVNTEAFF.